The clone carrying this TCR beta chain occurred once. Antigen: not known. The assay, immunoSEQ v3.0, was run at survey level. TCRdb's table, derived via immunoSEQ multiplex PCR, lists solely in-frame clones and lacks some. Among about 18,000 clones, about four fifths were seen once, and the ten largest hold 5% to 7.5%. Treatment for all HIV-infected participants took place in the United States. The data stem from a study of long-term antiretroviral therapy in people with HIV. The study, taken as a whole, reports: Diversity went up after ART and still fell short of transplant donor controls. The blood, collected between the mid-2000s and the late 2010s, was possibly taken under older ART regimens. On ART adherence, viral resistance or therapy changes, no data were available.

The CDR3 covers 15 residues. V was pared by 7 bases and J by 0 bases, with 15 bases between. Germline V gene lookup returns CDR1 LNHDA and CDR2 SQIVND (reference sequence). J is TRBJ1-1 and V is TRBV19; unclear D gene. The sequencing used unsorted PBMCs, collected at the start of antiretroviral therapy, before treatment. The TCR comes from a man aged 18 to 29 with HIV. CDR3: CASNHATGMNTEAFF. CDR3 DNA: TGTGCCAGTAACCACGCGACGGGAATGAACACTGAAGCTTTCTTT.